The 23 T cell receptor beta chains in this list originate from one sample, sequenced in a study of cytomegalovirus exposure and HLA in healthy donors. The PCR was carried out with 60 Vbeta primers and 13 Jbeta primers. TCRdb keeps only in-frame clones here, not all; method: immunoSEQ multiplex PCR. The sample has roughly 67,000 clones; roughly 80% are singletons. The sequencing input was PBMCs. The source of these receptors is a man between 60 and 75 years old in good health and CMV-seropositive.

The chain links TRBV5-1 to TRBJ1-2, with a weak D call TRBD1 (6 bases). The CDR3 contains 12 residues. The V end lost 4 bases, the J end lost 5 bases, and 9 bases lay between the germline ends. Germline V gene lookup returns CDR1 SGHRS and CDR2 YFSETQ. CDR3 protein: CASSPQGYGYTF. CDR3 nucleotide sequence: TGCGCCAGCAGCCCCCAGGGGTATGGCTACACCTTC.

The V call is TRBV10-1, the J call TRBJ2-7, with 7 bases that match TRBD2. Germline V CDR1 and CDR2: WNHNN, SYGVQD (reference sequence). V trimming: 4 bases; J trimming: 5 bases; junction bases outside the gene matches: 8. The CDR3 sequence is 14 residues long. The CDR3 sequence: CASSVRAGVHEQYF. Here the CDR3 DNA reads TGCGCCAGCAGTGTTCGTGCGGGGGTACACGAGCAGTACTTC.

The chain employs TRBV11-1 and TRBJ2-6; D may be TRBD2 (5 bases). Per germline, CDR1 SGHAT and CDR2 FQDESV (reference sequence). Trimming took 3 bases from V and 0 from J, leaving 9 bases between them. This CDR3 has 16 residues. CDR3 sequence (DNA): TGTGCCAGCAGCTTTCGGGGTTCCTCTGGGGCCAACGTCCTGACTTTC. Translation: CASSFRGSSGANVLTF.

The V and J genes are TRBV6-5 and TRBJ2-7; D is unclear. The germline CDR1 and CDR2 sequences are MNHEY and SVGAGI. The CDR3 spans 15 residues. Trimming took 2 bases from V and 0 from J, leaving 11 bases between them. The CDR3 nucleotides read TGTGCCAGCAGTTACGGGTGGGCAAACTCCTACGAGCAGTACTTC. The encoded protein is CASSYGWANSYEQYF.

The chain is built from TRBV5-1 and TRBJ2-5; 13 positions match TRBD2. The trim removed 3 bases at V and 7 bases at J, leaving 6 bases unmatched. CDR3 length: 15 residues. In germline, CDR1 is SGHRS, CDR2 YFSETQ. The DNA for the CDR3 is TGCGCCAGCAGCTGGACTAGCGGGAGAGGGGTGACCCAGTACTTC. It specifies CASSWTSGRGVTQYF.

In regard to this clone: Relative to the germline gene, one junction end is altered; a read error may explain this. The same CDR3 arises from other DNA sequences in this sample as well. The chain joins TRBV7-6 to TRBJ2-2; 7 bases match TRBD1. This CDR3 spans 14 amino acids. In germline, CDR1 is SGHVS, CDR2 FNYEAQ. The DNA for the CDR3 is TGCGCCAGCAGACGGACAGGAGGTCCCGGGGAGCTGTTTTTT. Residues: CASRRTGGPGELFF.

V gene TRBV5-1 combines with J gene TRBJ2-7; 11 bases align to TRBD1. CDR1 is SGHRS and CDR2 is YFSETQ in the germline V gene. The V gene end was trimmed by 2 bases and the J gene end by 3 bases; junction bases not matched to a gene: 1. The CDR3 is made up of 14 amino acids. Written as DNA, the CDR3 is TGCGCCAGCAGCTTAGGGACAGGGGGCTACGAGCAGTACTTC. Protein sequence: CASSLGTGGYEQYF. Together with reference TRBV5-1 and TRBJ2-7, the CDR3 gives the full variable domain: KAGVTQTPRYLIKTRGQQVTLSCSPISGHRSVSWYQQTPGQGLQFLFEYFSETQRNKGNFPGRFSGRQFSNSRSEMNVSTLELGDSALYLCASSLGTGGYEQYFGPGTRLTVT.

V gene TRBV11-2 combines with J gene TRBJ1-4; D unresolved. CDR3 size: 13 residues. The V and J ends lost 5 bases and 8 bases respectively, with 12 bases between them. Looked up from germline, CDR1 is SGHAT and CDR2 is FQNNGV. CDR3 sequence: CASSLGRIEKLFF. The CDR3 coding sequence is TGTGCCAGCAGCCTAGGGAGGATCGAAAAACTGTTTTTT.

The gene calls are TRBV23-1 and TRBJ1-2, with 8 bases lining up with TRBD1. TRBV23-1 is an open reading frame whose function is uncertain. V lost 6 bases, J lost 7 bases, and 10 bases stayed unmatched. The CDR3 spans 14 residues. CDR3 sequence: CASRSCGTGIGYTF. In DNA, the CDR3 is TGCGCCAGCAGATCATGCGGGACAGGTATTGGCTACACCTTC.

This clone showed up just once. This chain joins TRBV2 and TRBJ1-2, with no clear D. The CDR3 loop spans 12 amino acids. Germline V gene sequence: CDR1 SNHLY, CDR2 FYNNEI. The V end lost 6 bases, the J end lost 14 bases, and 19 bases lay between the germline ends. The CDR3 is CASSPPEAGGTF. DNA of the CDR3: TGTGCCAGCAGCCCCCCAGAGGCCGGAGGGACCTTC.

The chain carries TRBV6-1 and TRBJ1-1; tentatively, D is TRBD1 (6 bases). The length of the CDR3 is 15 residues. V was cut by 2 bases and J by 4 bases, with 14 bases left in between. Looked up from germline, CDR1 is MNHNS and CDR2 is SASEGT. CDR3 loop: CASSERHREGTEAFF. The CDR3 DNA sequence: TGTGCCAGCAGTGAAAGGCACAGGGAGGGCACTGAAGCTTTCTTT.

This clone has only a few counts. The CDR3 DNA reads TGCGCCAGCAGCCTAACAGGGATCACCGGGGAGCTGTTTTTT. Translated: CASSLTGITGELFF. The chain joins TRBV5-1 to TRBJ2-2; D is possibly TRBD1 (6 bases). The CDR3 sequence is 14 residues long. Trimming shortened V by 4 bases and J by 4 bases, and 11 bases separated the two germline ends. CDR1 is SGHRS, CDR2 YFSETQ, per germline.

This clone was picked up one time. V gene TRBV6-6 combines with J gene TRBJ2-5, with D uncertain. Germline V gives CDR1 MNHNY, CDR2 SVGAGI (reference sequence). This CDR3 region has 13 residues. V dropped 0 bases and J dropped 4 bases, with 6 bases sitting between them. Written as DNA, the CDR3 is TGTGCCAGCAGTTACTCGTCCTCAGAGACCCAGTACTTC. Its translation: CASSYSSSETQYF.

The rearrangement joins TRBV10-2 to TRBJ2-1; 10 nucleotides line up with TRBD2. CDR3 size: 15 residues. Germline CDR1 is WSHSY and CDR2 is SAAADI. V gave up 11 bases and J gave up 7 bases; unmatched junction bases: 14. In DNA form, the CDR3 reads TGCGCCTCCTCACGACTAGCGGGCCCGGGGAATGAGCAGTTCTTC. Encoded protein: CASSRLAGPGNEQFF.

By share, this clone counts as hyperexpanded. This sequence joins TRBV5-1 and TRBJ2-2, with 8 bases that match TRBD2. V shed 2 bases, J shed 4 bases, and the junction held 10 bases outside the gene matches. Germline V lookup: CDR1 SGHRS, CDR2 YFSETQ. The CDR3 runs 17 residues. The CDR3 DNA reads as TGCGCCAGCAGCTTATCGACTAGCGCGGACCTCACCGGGGAGCTGTTTTTT. It codes for CASSLSTSADLTGELFF.

This clone has more than one count but fewer than ten. This chain links TRBV7-9 with TRBJ2-1, with 7 bases aligning to TRBD2. After removal of 5 bases from V and 2 bases from J, the junction contained 6 bases not matched to a gene. Germline lookup yields CDR1 SEHNR and CDR2 FQNEAQ (reference sequence). This CDR3 spans 15 amino acids. CDR3 loop: CASSPPGTTYNEQFF. CDR3 DNA sequence: TGTGCCAGCAGCCCACCCGGGACTACCTACAATGAGCAGTTCTTC.

The genes are TRBV7-2 and TRBJ2-3; no clear D. V lost 2 bases and J 2 bases, leaving 14 bases between the germline ends. Germline CDR1 and CDR2: SGHTA and FQGNSA. The CDR3 is 16 residues long. The CDR3 bases are TGTGCCAGCAGCTTATTGGGCAGATCCCCCACAGATACGCAGTATTTT. It encodes CASSLLGRSPTDTQYF. Filled out from reference TRBV7-2 and TRBJ2-3, the complete variable domain reads GAGVSQSPSNKVTEKGKDVELRCDPISGHTALYWYRQSLGQGLEFLIYFQGNSAPDKSGLPSDRFSAERTGGSVSTLTIQRTQQEDSAVYLCASSLLGRSPTDTQYFGPGTRLTVL.

DNA of the CDR3: TGTGCCAGCAGAAGTCCCGGGATCTATAATTCACCCCTCCACTTT. Translation gives CASRSPGIYNSPLHF. The chain couples TRBV6-5 to TRBJ1-6; no reliable D call. This CDR3 has 15 residues. V was trimmed by 6 bases and J by 3 bases, leaving 12 bases between them. The germline CDR1 and CDR2 sequences are MNHEY and SVGAGI.

This sequence joins TRBV10-2 and TRBJ1-2; 7 positions match TRBD1. Per the germline V gene, CDR1 is WSHSY and CDR2 is SAAADI. J gave up 4 bases and V 4 bases, and 6 bases lay outside the gene matches. The CDR3 has 14 residues. CDR3: CASSGQGSTYGYTF. CDR3 nucleotides: TGCGCCAGCAGTGGACAGGGATCGACCTATGGCTACACCTTC.

The CDR3 reads CASSPGQGEAFF. Written as DNA, the CDR3 is TGTGCCAGCAGCCCTGGACAGGGTGAAGCTTTCTTT. V and J are TRBV6-5 and TRBJ1-1, with 8 bases matching TRBD1. Per germline, CDR1 MNHEY and CDR2 SVGAGI. There are 12 residues in the CDR3. J was trimmed by 7 bases and V by 6 bases; bases with no gene match: 4.

The chain links TRBV11-2 to TRBJ1-2; 7 nucleotides align to TRBD1. Trimming at V came to 2 bases and at J to 0 bases, leaving 6 bases not matched to a gene. The CDR3 runs 16 residues. The germline V gene has CDR1 SGHAT and CDR2 FQNNGV. The CDR3: CASSLHRQGANYGYTF. For the CDR3, the DNA is TGTGCCAGCAGCTTACACCGACAGGGAGCTAACTATGGCTACACCTTC.

The chain is built from TRBV27 and TRBJ2-5; 9 nucleotides align to TRBD1. The CDR3 runs 16 residues. V lost 4 bases and J lost 0; bases outside the gene matches: 6. Per germline, CDR1 MNHEY and CDR2 SMNVEV (reference sequence). This CDR3 reads CASSSFGTGYQETQYF. The CDR3 nucleotides are TGTGCCAGCAGTTCTTTTGGGACAGGGTACCAAGAGACCCAGTACTTC.

The rearrangement joins TRBV6-4 to TRBJ2-7, with D uncertain. CDR1 and CDR2 from the germline V gene are MRHNA and SNTAGT. The CDR3 length is 16 residues. Trimming removed 0 bases at V and 2 bases at J, with 14 bases between. CDR3: CASSDSARPTTYEQYF. Here the CDR3 DNA reads TGTGCCAGCAGTGACTCGGCGCGGCCCACTACCTACGAGCAGTACTTC.